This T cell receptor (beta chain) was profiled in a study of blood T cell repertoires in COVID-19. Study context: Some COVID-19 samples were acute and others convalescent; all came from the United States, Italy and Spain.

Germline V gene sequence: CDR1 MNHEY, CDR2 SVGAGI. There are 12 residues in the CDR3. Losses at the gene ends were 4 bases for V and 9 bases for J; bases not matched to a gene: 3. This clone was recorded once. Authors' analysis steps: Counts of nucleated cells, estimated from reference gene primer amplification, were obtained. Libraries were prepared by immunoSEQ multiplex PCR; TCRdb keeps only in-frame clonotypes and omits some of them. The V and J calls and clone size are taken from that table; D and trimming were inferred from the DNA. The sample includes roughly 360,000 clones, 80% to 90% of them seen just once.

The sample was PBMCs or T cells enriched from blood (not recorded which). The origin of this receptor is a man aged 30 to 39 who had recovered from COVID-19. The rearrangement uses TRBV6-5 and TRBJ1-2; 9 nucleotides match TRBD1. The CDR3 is CASSWDRVSYTF. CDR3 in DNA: TGTGCCAGCAGTTGGGACAGGGTTAGCTACACCTTC.